The source of this T cell receptor (beta chain) is a study of early T cells in non-severe SARS-CoV-2 infection. At the level of the study: Alpha and beta chains were unpaired, from unsorted whole-blood bulk RNA. Broader study findings: Using VDJdb, the matching emphasized anti-spike CD8 responses while missing private and CD4 specificities.

Germline lookup yields CDR1 SGHVS and CDR2 FNYEAQ. The CDR3 loop spans 14 amino acids. Trimming at V came to 5 bases and at J to 7 bases, leaving 8 bases not matched to a gene. Individual cDNA molecules were tagged with unique molecular identifiers, the study reported. From the 5' RACE reads, TCRdb called clonotypes with MiXCR, one entry per CDR3 protein. The profile shows around 80,000 distinct CDR3 sequences, approximately 14% of them singletons. This clonotype was seen many times. The antigen is undetermined. Source material: whole blood. The TCR sequence derives from an adult who was a healthcare worker with PCR-confirmed SARS-CoV-2 infection or an uninfected control (not recorded which). J is TRBJ1-3 and V is TRBV7-6; 7 bases are a match to TRBD1. The CDR3 sequence is CASSLTGLGNTIYF. The CDR3 DNA reads as TGTGCCAGCAGCCTGACAGGGCTCGGGAACACCATATATTTT.